A selection of T cell receptor beta chains follows, all from one sample in a study of CXCR3-negative and CXCR3-positive naive CD8 T cells. Each CDR3 protein gets one entry in TCRdb, which reprocessed the 5' RACE reads and gives no DNA. In total, the table holds approximately 65,000 distinct CDR3 sequences. The sequenced material came from naive CXCR3+ CD8+ T cells from blood. The receptors derive from a human donor in good health. Some clones in this sample may be carry-over from other donors' samples. Both conserved end residues are part of each CDR3. Each record gives: V gene, J gene, CDR3 protein.

V gene: TRBV6-5; J gene: TRBJ2-2; CDR3 protein: CASSYGTPTGPNTGELFF
V gene: TRBV7-6; J gene: TRBJ2-2; CDR3 protein: CASSWERGGTDTGELFF
V gene: TRBV4-1; J gene: TRBJ2-7; CDR3 protein: CASSQDRGRESEQYF
V gene: TRBV5-1; J gene: TRBJ2-7; CDR3 protein: CVSSQGQGPLSYEQYF
V gene: TRBV7-9; J gene: TRBJ1-6; CDR3 protein: CASSSERDDNSPLHF
V gene: TRBV7-2; J gene: TRBJ2-7; CDR3 protein: CASSLADDSYEQYF
V gene: TRBV29-1; J gene: TRBJ2-1; CDR3 protein: CSVEEAQGIYNEQFF
V gene: TRBV20-1; J gene: TRBJ2-7; CDR3 protein: CSALDAYEQYF
V gene: TRBV9; J gene: TRBJ2-7; CDR3 protein: CASSVAGEFWSYEQYF
V gene: TRBV7-7; J gene: TRBJ2-1; CDR3 protein: CASSPLAGIYNEQFF
V gene: TRBV29-1; J gene: TRBJ1-2; CDR3 protein: CSVEERQDRVRCTF
V gene: TRBV19; J gene: TRBJ1-5; CDR3 protein: CASTLGDRGNQPQHF
V gene: TRBV27; J gene: TRBJ2-1; CDR3 protein: CASGLAGGPYEQFF
V gene: TRBV3-1; J gene: TRBJ1-5; CDR3 protein: CASGAGPDGNQPQHF
V gene: TRBV13; J gene: TRBJ2-3; CDR3 protein: CASSLVGTSGSLSPDTQYF
V gene: TRBV2; J gene: TRBJ1-3; CDR3 protein: CASSGGIPIYF
V gene: TRBV7-9; J gene: TRBJ2-5; CDR3 protein: CASSLNSVGGTAETQYF
V gene: TRBV4-3; J gene: TRBJ2-1; CDR3 protein: CASSPSLEYNEQFF
V gene: TRBV20-1; J gene: TRBJ2-4; CDR3 protein: CSARDRVKVLAENIQYF
V gene: TRBV6-2/TRBV6-3; J gene: TRBJ2-7; CDR3 protein: CASSPPGGIAYEQYF
V gene: TRBV21-1; J gene: TRBJ2-2; CDR3 protein: CASSKESVVVPGELFF
V gene: TRBV6-2/TRBV6-3; J gene: TRBJ1-5; CDR3 protein: CASSSKGVIWEPDQPQHF
V gene: TRBV29-1; J gene: TRBJ1-2; CDR3 protein: CSAHQGYGYTF
V gene: TRBV4-1; J gene: TRBJ1-1; CDR3 protein: CASSLKEGNTEAFF
V gene: TRBV7-8; J gene: TRBJ2-5; CDR3 protein: CASSLGPLGPGETQYF
V gene: TRBV29-1; J gene: TRBJ1-1; CDR3 protein: CSVDISGQNTEAFF
V gene: TRBV3-1; J gene: TRBJ2-5; CDR3 protein: CASSQDFGGGQETQYF
V gene: TRBV4-3; J gene: TRBJ1-1; CDR3 protein: CASSQDRYIGRGDTEAFF
V gene: TRBV29-1; J gene: TRBJ2-1; CDR3 protein: CSVEASGTEIYNEQFF